Listed below are T cell receptor beta chains from one sample, sequenced in a study of blood T cell repertoires in COVID-19. Libraries were prepared by immunoSEQ multiplex PCR; TCRdb keeps only in-frame clonotypes and omits some of them. The sample consists of 250,000 to 300,000 clones, roughly nine tenths of them appearing once. Sequenced input: PBMCs or T cells enriched from blood (not recorded which). Source of these receptors: a human donor in a cohort exposed to, infected with or recovered from COVID-19 (not recorded which). The donor label of this sample is uncertain. CDR3s include the opening cysteine and the closing phenylalanine or tryptophan. Each record gives: V gene, D gene, clone size, J gene, CDR3 DNA, CDR3 protein. D genes are given only for firm matches. Size values are once, few and many counts, or a class for expanded clones, and some rows have none.

V: TRBV30; D: NA; size: NA; J: TRBJ2-7; DNA: TGTGCCTGGAGTTCTCGATTTCAGGGGATAGGGGAGCAGTACTTC; CDR3: CAWSSRFQGIGEQYF
V: TRBV7-6; D: NA; size: NA; J: TRBJ1-1; DNA: TGTGCCAGCAGCTTACATGTGAACACTGAAGCTTTCTTT; CDR3: CASSLHVNTEAFF
V: TRBV5-1; D: NA; size: NA; J: TRBJ1-6; DNA: TGCGCCAGCAGCCGAGGGGGACAAGGTTACAATTCACCCCTCCACTTT; CDR3: CASSRGGQGYNSPLHF
V: TRBV24-1; D: NA; size: NA; J: TRBJ1-5; DNA: TGTGCCACCCCAGTTGACAGCACCCAGCCCCAGCATTTT; CDR3: CATPVDSTQPQHF
V: TRBV30; D: NA; size: NA; J: TRBJ1-1; DNA: TGTGCCCTGGACGACGGGGGTCCGGACACTGAAGCTTTCTTT; CDR3: CALDDGGPDTEAFF
V: TRBV5-8; D: NA; size: NA; J: TRBJ1-2; DNA: TGTGCCAGCAGCTTGGTAGACTCCAGAAGGGGCTACACCTTC; CDR3: CASSLVDSRRGYTF
V: TRBV7-2; D: TRBD1; size: NA; J: TRBJ2-4; DNA: TGTGCCAGCACCAGGACAGGGCGGAACATTCAGTACTTC; CDR3: CASTRTGRNIQYF
V: TRBV5-1; D: TRBD1; size: NA; J: TRBJ1-1; DNA: TGCGCCAGCAGCTACGGGCAGGGGGGTGCCACTGAAGCTTTCTTT; CDR3: CASSYGQGGATEAFF
V: TRBV29-1; D: TRBD2; size: NA; J: TRBJ2-1; DNA: TGCAGCGTTGGACTAGCGGGGGGCGTACAATATGAGCAGTTCTTC; CDR3: CSVGLAGGVQYEQFF
V: TRBV5-5; D: NA; size: NA; J: TRBJ2-7; DNA: TGTGCCAGCAGCTCGACAGGTTCCTACGAGCAGTACTTC; CDR3: CASSSTGSYEQYF
V: TRBV19; D: TRBD1; size: NA; J: TRBJ2-6; DNA: TGTGCCAGTAGGCCGGGACAGGGGGCGCCGGGGGCCAACGTCCTGACTTTC; CDR3: CASRPGQGAPGANVLTF
V: TRBV7-9; D: NA; size: NA; J: TRBJ2-5; DNA: TGTGCCAGCAGCCCGACACCTAAGAGACCCCAGTACTTC; CDR3: CASSPTPKRPQYF
V: TRBV7-7; D: TRBD1; size: NA; J: TRBJ2-7; DNA: TGTGCCAGCAGCTTAGAAGGACAGGGTAGTTTCCCCTACGAGCAGTACTTC; CDR3: CASSLEGQGSFPYEQYF
V: TRBV5-1; D: NA; size: few; J: TRBJ1-5; DNA: TGCGCCAGCAGGTTCGGGGGGCTAAATCAGCCCCAGCATTTT; CDR3: CASRFGGLNQPQHF
V: TRBV27; D: NA; size: few; J: TRBJ1-5; DNA: TGTGCCAGCAGTTTTATACTCCACAGGGAGGGTCAGCCCCAGCATTTT; CDR3: CASSFILHREGQPQHF
V: TRBV19; D: TRBD1; size: once; J: TRBJ1-1; DNA: TGTGCCAGTAGTGGGCAGGGGGACACTGAAGCTTTCTTT; CDR3: CASSGQGDTEAFF
V: TRBV13; D: TRBD2; size: NA; J: TRBJ2-3; DNA: TGTGCCAGCAGCGCGACCGGCCCGGGACTAGCTCTCCCAGATACGCAGTATTTT; CDR3: CASSATGPGLALPDTQYF
V: TRBV7-8; D: TRBD1; size: NA; J: TRBJ1-2; DNA: TGTGCCAGCAGCCCTCCCACAGGGGTAGGCTATGGCTACACCTTC; CDR3: CASSPPTGVGYGYTF
V: TRBV12-3/TRBV12-4; D: NA; size: NA; J: TRBJ2-5; DNA: TGTGCCAGCACCGTAGACTACCAAGAGACCCAGTACTTC; CDR3: CASTVDYQETQYF
V: TRBV18; D: TRBD1; size: NA; J: TRBJ1-1; DNA: TGTGCCAGCTCACCCCAGGGGGGCGTCACTGAAGCTTTCTTT; CDR3: CASSPQGGVTEAFF
V: TRBV9; D: TRBD2; size: NA; J: TRBJ2-5; DNA: TGTGCCAGCAGCGCCCGACTAGCGGGGGGGTCAGAGACCCAGTACTTC; CDR3: CASSARLAGGSETQYF
V: TRBV5-1; D: NA; size: NA; J: TRBJ1-1; DNA: TGCGCCAGCAGCTCTACAGGGTGGACTGAAGCTTTCTTT; CDR3: CASSSTGWTEAFF